This entry concerns a single T cell receptor (beta chain). This entry comes from a study of blood T cell repertoires in COVID-19. Study overall: The United States, Italy and Spain were the sources of the acute and convalescent COVID-19 samples.

Assay: immunoSEQ multiplex PCR; the TCRdb copy retains only in-frame clones and omits some. The repertoire includes roughly 120,000 clones, approximately 80% of them detected once, and approximately 12% sits in the top ten. Deletions cut 4 bases from V and 4 bases from J, with 22 bases between. The CDR3 runs 17 residues. Germline V gene lookup returns CDR1 LNHDA and CDR2 SQIVND (reference sequence). V usage is TRBV19 and J usage is TRBJ1-1; possible D gene TRBD1, 6 bases. This TCR derives from a woman aged 55-69 years with acute or convalescent COVID-19. The material sequenced was peripheral blood. CDR3: CASSTRPVGQYFTEAFF. The CDR3 DNA is TGTGCCAGTAGTACCCGGCCCGTTGGACAGTACTTCACTGAAGCTTTCTTT.